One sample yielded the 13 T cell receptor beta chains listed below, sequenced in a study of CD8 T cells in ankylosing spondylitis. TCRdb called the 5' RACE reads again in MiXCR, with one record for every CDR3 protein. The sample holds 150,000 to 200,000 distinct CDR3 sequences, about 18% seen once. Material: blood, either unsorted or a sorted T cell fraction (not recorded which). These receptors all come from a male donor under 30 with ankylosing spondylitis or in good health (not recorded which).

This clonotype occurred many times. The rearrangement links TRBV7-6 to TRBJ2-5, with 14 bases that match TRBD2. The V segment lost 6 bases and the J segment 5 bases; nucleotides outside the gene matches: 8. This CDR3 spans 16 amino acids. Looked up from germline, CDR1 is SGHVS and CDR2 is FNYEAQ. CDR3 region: CASSMRLAGGAETQYF. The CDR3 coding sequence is TGTGCCAGCAGTATGAGACTAGCGGGAGGGGCGGAGACCCAGTACTTC.

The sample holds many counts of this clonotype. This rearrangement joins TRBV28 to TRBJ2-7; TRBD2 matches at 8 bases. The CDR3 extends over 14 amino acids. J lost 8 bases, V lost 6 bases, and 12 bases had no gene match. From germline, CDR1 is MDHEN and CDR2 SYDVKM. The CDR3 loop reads CASRIATSGEKQYF. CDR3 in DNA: TGTGCCAGCAGGATTGCAACTAGCGGAGAAAAGCAGTACTTC.

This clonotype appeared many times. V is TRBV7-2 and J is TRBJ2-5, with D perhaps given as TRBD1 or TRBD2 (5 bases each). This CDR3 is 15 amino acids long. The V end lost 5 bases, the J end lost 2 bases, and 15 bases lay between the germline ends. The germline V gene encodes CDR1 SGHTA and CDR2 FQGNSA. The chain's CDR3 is CASSPGTAKQETQYF. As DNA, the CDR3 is TGTGCCAGCAGCCCAGGGACGGCGAAACAAGAGACCCAGTACTTC.

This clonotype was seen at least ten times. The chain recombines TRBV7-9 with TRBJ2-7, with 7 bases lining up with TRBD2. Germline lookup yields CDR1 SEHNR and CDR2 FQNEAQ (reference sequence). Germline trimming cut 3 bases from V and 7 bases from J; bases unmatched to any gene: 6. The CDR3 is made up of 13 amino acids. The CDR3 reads CASSFSWGGEQYF. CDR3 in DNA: TGTGCCAGCAGCTTTTCCTGGGGGGGGGAGCAGTACTTC.

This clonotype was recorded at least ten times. As DNA, the CDR3 is TGCAGTGCGTACGCCGAAGTGTTTGACAGGGCGAGCACTGAAGCTTTCTTT. It encodes CSAYAEVFDRASTEAFF. The rearrangement uses TRBV20-1 and TRBJ1-1; 7 bases line up with TRBD1. With V trimmed by 6 bases and J by 4 bases, 20 bases remained unmatched. Germline CDR1 and CDR2: DFQATT and SNEGSKA (reference sequence). CDR3 size: 17 residues.

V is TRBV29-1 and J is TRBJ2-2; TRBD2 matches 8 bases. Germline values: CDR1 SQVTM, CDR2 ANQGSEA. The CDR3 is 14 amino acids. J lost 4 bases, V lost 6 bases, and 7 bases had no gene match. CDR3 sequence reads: CSVATSVITGELFF. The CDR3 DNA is TGCAGCGTCGCGACTAGCGTAATCACCGGGGAGCTGTTTTTT.

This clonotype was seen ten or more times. The CDR3 reads CASSPQGPSTDTQYF. The CDR3 DNA sequence: TGTGCCAGCTCACCACAGGGCCCCAGCACAGATACGCAGTATTTT. The rearrangement joins TRBV18 to TRBJ2-3, with no clear D. Germline values: CDR1 KGHSH, CDR2 LQKENI. CDR3 size: 15 residues. V lost 1 base to trimming and J lost 0 bases, with 8 bases between them.

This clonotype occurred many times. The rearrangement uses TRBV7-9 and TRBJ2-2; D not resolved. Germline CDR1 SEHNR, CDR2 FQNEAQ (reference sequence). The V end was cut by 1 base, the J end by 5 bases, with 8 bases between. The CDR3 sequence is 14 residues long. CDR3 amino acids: CASSLGGLTGELFF. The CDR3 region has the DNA TGTGCCAGCAGCTTAGGAGGTCTGACCGGGGAGCTGTTTTTT. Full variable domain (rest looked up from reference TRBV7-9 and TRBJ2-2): DTGVSQNPRHKITKRGQNVTFRCDPISEHNRLYWYRQTLGQGPEFLTYFQNEAQLEKSRLLSDRFSAERPKGSFSTLEIQRTEQGDSAMYLCASSLGGLTGELFFGEGSRLTVL.

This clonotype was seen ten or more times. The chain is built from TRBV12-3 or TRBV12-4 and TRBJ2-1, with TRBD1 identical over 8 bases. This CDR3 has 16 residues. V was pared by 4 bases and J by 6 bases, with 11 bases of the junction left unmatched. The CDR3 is CASSYRDRSSANEQFF. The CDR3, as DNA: TGTGCCAGCAGTTATAGGGACAGGTCGTCGGCCAATGAGCAGTTCTTC.

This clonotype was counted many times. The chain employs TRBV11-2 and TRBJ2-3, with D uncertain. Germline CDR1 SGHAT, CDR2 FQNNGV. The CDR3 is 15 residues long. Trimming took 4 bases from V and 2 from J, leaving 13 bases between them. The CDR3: CASSYGETHTDTQYF. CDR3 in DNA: TGTGCCAGCAGCTATGGGGAAACACACACAGATACGCAGTATTTT.

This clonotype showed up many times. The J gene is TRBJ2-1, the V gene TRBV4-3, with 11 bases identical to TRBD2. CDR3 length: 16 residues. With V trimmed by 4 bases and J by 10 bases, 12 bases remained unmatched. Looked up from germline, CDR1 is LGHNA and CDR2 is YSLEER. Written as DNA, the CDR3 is TGCGCCAGCAGCCTCCAACTAGCGGGAGTGGTTGGAGAGCAGTTCTTC. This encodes CASSLQLAGVVGEQFF.

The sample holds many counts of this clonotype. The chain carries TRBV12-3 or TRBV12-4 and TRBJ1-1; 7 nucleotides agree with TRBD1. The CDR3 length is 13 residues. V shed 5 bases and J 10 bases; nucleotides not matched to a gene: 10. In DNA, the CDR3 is TGTGCCAGCAGTCCCGGGACAGACCGAGGAGCTTTCTTT. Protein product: CASSPGTDRGAFF.

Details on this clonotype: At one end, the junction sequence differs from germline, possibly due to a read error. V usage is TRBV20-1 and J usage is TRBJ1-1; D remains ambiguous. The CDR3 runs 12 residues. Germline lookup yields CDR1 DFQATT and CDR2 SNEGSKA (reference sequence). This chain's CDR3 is CSARGSLEVAFF. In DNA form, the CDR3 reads TGCAGTGCCAGAGGGAGTTTAGAGGTTGCTTTCTTT.